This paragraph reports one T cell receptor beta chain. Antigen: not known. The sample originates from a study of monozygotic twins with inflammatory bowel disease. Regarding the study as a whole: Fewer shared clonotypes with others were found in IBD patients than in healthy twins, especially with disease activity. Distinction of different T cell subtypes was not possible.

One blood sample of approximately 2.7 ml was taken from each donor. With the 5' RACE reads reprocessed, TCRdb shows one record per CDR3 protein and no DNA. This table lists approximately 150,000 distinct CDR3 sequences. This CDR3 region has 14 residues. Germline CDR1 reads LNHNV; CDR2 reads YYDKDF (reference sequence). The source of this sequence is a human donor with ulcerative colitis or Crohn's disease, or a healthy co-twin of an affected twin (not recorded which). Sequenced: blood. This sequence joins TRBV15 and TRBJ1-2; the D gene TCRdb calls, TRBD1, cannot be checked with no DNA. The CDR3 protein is CATSRRTGNFGYTF.